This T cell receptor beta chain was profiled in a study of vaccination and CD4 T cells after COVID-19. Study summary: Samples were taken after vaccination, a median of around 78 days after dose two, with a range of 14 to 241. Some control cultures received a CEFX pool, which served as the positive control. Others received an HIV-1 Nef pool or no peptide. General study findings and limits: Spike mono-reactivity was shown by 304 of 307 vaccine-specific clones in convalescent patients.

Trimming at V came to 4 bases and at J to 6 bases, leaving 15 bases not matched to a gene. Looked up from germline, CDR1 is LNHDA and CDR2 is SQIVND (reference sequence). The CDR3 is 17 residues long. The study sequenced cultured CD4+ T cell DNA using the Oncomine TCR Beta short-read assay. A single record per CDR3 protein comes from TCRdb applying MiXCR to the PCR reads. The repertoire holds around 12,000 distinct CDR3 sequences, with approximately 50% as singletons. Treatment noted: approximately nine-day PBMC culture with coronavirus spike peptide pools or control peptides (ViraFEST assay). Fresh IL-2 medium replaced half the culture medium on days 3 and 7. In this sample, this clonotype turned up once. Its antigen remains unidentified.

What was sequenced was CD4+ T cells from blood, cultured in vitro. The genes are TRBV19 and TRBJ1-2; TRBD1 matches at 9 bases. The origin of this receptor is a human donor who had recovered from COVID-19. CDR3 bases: TGTGCCAGTAGTACCCTACGAGAATGGGACAGGGTGGATGGCTACACCTTC. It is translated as CASSTLREWDRVDGYTF.